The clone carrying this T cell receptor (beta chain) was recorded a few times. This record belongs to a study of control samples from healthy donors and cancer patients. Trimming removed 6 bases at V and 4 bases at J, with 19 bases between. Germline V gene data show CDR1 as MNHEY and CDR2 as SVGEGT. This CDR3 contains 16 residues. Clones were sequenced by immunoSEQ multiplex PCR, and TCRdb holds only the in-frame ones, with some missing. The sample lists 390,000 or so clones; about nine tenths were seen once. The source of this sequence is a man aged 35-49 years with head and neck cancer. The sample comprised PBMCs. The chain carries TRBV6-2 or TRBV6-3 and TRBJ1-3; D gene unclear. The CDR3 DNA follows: TGTGCCAGCAGCTTTCCGGTCGGAGCCGGAGGAAACACCATATATTTT. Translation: CASSFPVGAGGNTIYF.